This T cell receptor (beta chain) derives from a study of molecular identifiers for immune sequencing clone quantification. General study findings and limits: Spike-in Jurkat TCR RNA from a single cell reportedly registered among 900,000 to 1,000,000 naive cells.

Remarks on this clonotype: Its antigen is not identified.

In preparing bulk TCR libraries, previously described methods and listed TCR primers were used. TCRdb itself ran the PCR reads through MiXCR, one entry per CDR3 protein. Here the sample spans approximately 320,000 distinct CDR3 sequences, about 22% being singletons. The CDR3 loop spans 15 amino acids. V trimming: 6 bases; J trimming: 10 bases; junction bases outside the gene matches: 11. CDR1 and CDR2 (germline): SGHAT, FQNNGV. This chain uses TRBV11-2 with TRBJ1-4, with 10 bases identical to TRBD1. Specimen: naive CD8+ T cells from blood, with Jurkat cell RNA spiked in. Described subset: FACS-sorted CD8+CD4-CCR7+CD45RA+ naive T cells. The source of this sequence is a human donor in good health. Some libraries in this study had Jurkat cell RNA spiked in. The CDR3 DNA reads as TGTGCCAGCAGGCCCCCGGGACAGGGGTCGGGAAAACTGTTTTTT. It encodes CASRPPGQGSGKLFF.